Presented here are 24 T cell receptor beta chains from one specimen sequenced in a study of response to subunit inactivated influenza vaccine. TCRdb reprocessed the RT-PCR reads via MiXCR and lists one record per CDR3 protein. The repertoire holds almost 600,000 distinct CDR3 sequences, with about 14% as singletons. Source: PBMCs from blood, taken about 13 days after vaccination. The receptors stem from a man in his forties or fifties who received an inactivated influenza vaccine.

The chain combines TRBV7-2 with TRBJ2-1, with D uncertain. V dropped 5 bases and J dropped 4 bases, with 12 bases sitting between them. Germline CDR1 is SGHTA and CDR2 is FQGNSA. This CDR3 spans 14 amino acids. The CDR3 protein is CASSGQTGYNEQFF. In DNA, the CDR3 is TGTGCCAGCAGCGGGCAGACTGGGTACAATGAGCAGTTCTTC.

This clonotype came up a few times. This chain uses TRBV5-1 with TRBJ2-1, with TRBD2 matching 8 bases. Germline CDR1 reads SGHRS; CDR2 reads YFSETQ. The CDR3 covers 14 residues. V was clipped by 0 bases and J by 10 bases; unmatched bases: 6. Written as DNA, the CDR3 is TGCGCCAGCAGCTTGGATAGCGGGACAAACGAGCAGTTCTTC. Amino acid sequence: CASSLDSGTNEQFF.

To note about this clonotype: This clone may be a read error of a much larger clone one base away. The chain links TRBV20-1 to TRBJ1-2; no clear D. The CDR3 is 12 residues long. CDR1 DFQATT and CDR2 SNEGSKA come from the germline V gene (reference sequence). As DNA, the CDR3 is TGCAGTGCTAGAGATCGGGCAGCTTCTTACGCCTTC. Translating gives CSARDRAASYAF.

This clonotype has at least ten counts. The CDR3 bases are TGCGCCAGCAGCATGGACACCGGAGGGGTCTACGAGCAGTACTTC. As protein: CASSMDTGGVYEQYF. The J gene is TRBJ2-7, the V gene TRBV5-1; D may be TRBD2 (6 bases). Germline values: CDR1 SGHRS, CDR2 YFSETQ. Between the trimmed V and J ends, which lost 4 bases and 3 bases, there was a span of 17 bases. This CDR3 has 15 residues. Combining the CDR3 with reference TRBV5-1 and TRBJ2-7 gives the whole variable domain KAGVTQTPRYLIKTRGQQVTLSCSPISGHRSVSWYQQTPGQGLQFLFEYFSETQRNKGNFPGRFSGRQFSNSRSEMNVSTLELGDSALYLCASSMDTGGVYEQYFGPGTRLTVT.

This chain's CDR3 is CASSLLSGRADTQYF. CDR3 DNA sequence: TGTGCCAGCAGTTTATTGAGCGGGAGGGCAGATACGCAGTATTTT. The rearrangement uses TRBV12-3 or TRBV12-4 and TRBJ2-3, with 10 bases identical to TRBD2. This CDR3 spans 15 amino acids. The V segment lost 2 bases and the J segment 4 bases; nucleotides outside the gene matches: 3.

The rearrangement joins TRBV20-1 to TRBJ2-5; TRBD1 is a possible D gene (6 bases). The germline gives CDR1 DFQATT, CDR2 SNEGSKA (reference sequence). The V end was cut by 5 bases, the J end by 1 base, with 11 bases between. This CDR3 has 13 residues. Written as DNA, the CDR3 is TGCAGTGCTGCCGGACAGTTCCAAGAGACCCAGTACTTC. Residues: CSAAGQFQETQYF.

This chain connects TRBV7-2 to TRBJ1-1; 7 bases align to TRBD1. V lost 3 bases to trimming and J lost 0 bases; unmatched junction nucleotides: 7. Germline-derived CDR1 and CDR2 are SGHTA and FQGNSA. The CDR3 is made up of 16 amino acids. The CDR3 DNA reads as TGTGCCAGCAGCTTCGACAGGGTACGGGTGAACACTGAAGCTTTCTTT. Its protein product is CASSFDRVRVNTEAFF.

This clonotype was detected a few times. This chain connects TRBV7-6 to TRBJ2-7; 8 nucleotides agree with TRBD1. V trimming: 5 bases; J trimming: 1 base; junction bases outside the gene matches: 13. Germline V lookup: CDR1 SGHVS, CDR2 FNYEAQ. This CDR3 comprises 17 residues. CDR3 bases: TGTGCCAGCAGCACCTCGGACAGGGAGCTGCGGTCCTACGAGCAGTACTTC. Protein: CASSTSDRELRSYEQYF.

To note about this clonotype: A much larger clonotype is one base distant, so this may be a read error. The chain employs TRBV11-2 and TRBJ2-7, with 8 bases aligning to TRBD1. Per germline, CDR1 SGHAT and CDR2 FQNNGV. V lost 0 bases and J lost 2; bases outside the gene matches: 9. The CDR3 is 17 residues long. The CDR3 protein is CASSLEGTGITTYEQYF. DNA for the CDR3: TGTGCCAGCAGCTTAGAGGGGACAGGCATAACCACCTACGAGCAGTACTTC.

The genes are TRBV6-2 or TRBV6-3 and TRBJ2-7; 7 bases line up with TRBD1. The CDR3 is made up of 16 amino acids. With V trimmed by 6 bases and J by 0 bases, 11 bases remained unmatched. CDR1 and CDR2 (germline): MNHEY, SVGEGT. The CDR3 here is CASSNTGTAYSYEQYF. CDR3 DNA: TGTGCCAGCAGCAACACCGGGACAGCCTACTCCTACGAGCAGTACTTC.

V is TRBV10-3 and J is TRBJ2-5; the D gene is possibly TRBD1 (5 bases). There are 15 residues in the CDR3. Trimming removed 6 bases at V and 4 bases at J, with 18 bases between. Germline V lookup: CDR1 ENHRY, CDR2 SYGVKD. Here the CDR3 DNA reads TGTGCCATCAGCGATGGGGCTAGGGAAGGAGAGACCCAGTACTTC. This codes for CAISDGAREGETQYF.

The V call is TRBV5-6, the J call TRBJ2-7; TRBD1 matches 8 bases. In germline, CDR1 is SGHDT, CDR2 YYEEEE. The CDR3 has 15 amino acids. Losses at the gene ends were 4 bases for V and 3 bases for J; bases not matched to a gene: 9. The CDR3 is CASSQFGQGIYEQYF. The CDR3 DNA follows: TGTGCCAGCAGCCAGTTTGGACAGGGTATCTACGAGCAGTACTTC.

The rearrangement uses TRBV5-1 and TRBJ1-1, with D unclear. Trimming removed 0 bases from V and 4 bases from J, with 10 bases in between. Germline V gene sequence: CDR1 SGHRS, CDR2 YFSETQ. This CDR3 contains 14 residues. The CDR3 DNA is TGCGCCAGCAGCTTGGCCGGTGTGACCACTGAAGCTTTCTTT. Translating gives CASSLAGVTTEAFF.

This sequence joins TRBV24-1 and TRBJ2-1, with D tentatively TRBD1 or TRBD2 (5 bases each). This CDR3 is 16 amino acids long. Germline assignment: CDR1 KGHDR and CDR2 SFDVKD. Trimming left V 0 bases short and J 0 bases short, with 8 bases between. The CDR3 DNA sequence: TGTGCCACCAGTGATTTGGGTGGGGGCTCCTACAATGAGCAGTTCTTC. Residues: CATSDLGGGSYNEQFF.

This clonotype was counted at least ten times. As DNA, the CDR3 is TGTGCCAGCAGTGCAGGACTAGCGGGATCGCCGGCCGTCAATGAGCAGTTCTTC. Its protein product is CASSAGLAGSPAVNEQFF. V and J are TRBV9 and TRBJ2-1; 12 bases match TRBD2. Germline CDR1 SGDLS, CDR2 YYNGEE. The CDR3 consists of 18 residues. Trimming took 5 bases from V and 6 from J; bases not matched to a gene: 15.

The V gene is TRBV12-3 or TRBV12-4, the J gene TRBJ2-7; D is possibly TRBD1 (6 bases). The V gene lost 3 bases and the J gene lost 1 base, with 10 bases spanning the gap. This CDR3 contains 14 residues. In DNA form, the CDR3 reads TGTGCCAGCAGTTTCCGGGACATGTCCTACGAGCAGTACTTC. Its protein product is CASSFRDMSYEQYF.

This clonotype appeared many times. The chain has TRBV5-8 and TRBJ2-3; D remains ambiguous. This CDR3 is 14 amino acids long. Germline CDR1 reads SGHTS; CDR2 reads YDEGEE. Trimming took off 5 bases at V and 0 bases at J, with 10 bases between the two ends. The CDR3 here is CASSLRTSTDTQYF. The CDR3 coding sequence is TGTGCCAGCAGTTTACGGACGAGCACAGATACGCAGTATTTT.

A few counts support this clonotype. The chain links TRBV7-3 to TRBJ2-3; 8 bases are shared with TRBD2. The CDR3 loop spans 15 amino acids. Germline CDR1 and CDR2: SGHTA and FQGTGA. V lost 3 bases, J lost 4 bases, and 6 bases stayed unmatched. CDR3 protein: CASSFGRAISDTQYF. For the CDR3, the DNA is TGTGCCAGCAGCTTCGGGAGGGCCATTTCAGATACGCAGTATTTT.

This sequence joins TRBV6-2 or TRBV6-3 and TRBJ2-5; D may be TRBD1 (6 bases). Deletions cut 5 bases from V and 5 bases from J, with 18 bases between. The CDR3 has 15 amino acids. Germline V gene data show CDR1 as MNHEY and CDR2 as SVGEGT. The CDR3 loop is CASSPPQGPEETQYF. In DNA form, the CDR3 reads TGTGCCAGCAGTCCTCCACAGGGACCAGAGGAGACCCAGTACTTC.

V usage is TRBV12-3 or TRBV12-4 and J usage is TRBJ1-6; D is unclear. This CDR3 is 13 amino acids long. Trimming took 5 bases from V and 5 from J, leaving 7 bases between them. CDR3 in amino acids: CASSPNHNSPLHF. CDR3 bases: TGTGCCAGCAGTCCCAACCATAATTCACCCCTCCACTTT.

The sample holds many counts of this clonotype. The chain employs TRBV20-1 and TRBJ2-7; tentative D call: TRBD1 (6 bases). Germline V gene lookup returns CDR1 DFQATT and CDR2 SNEGSKA (reference sequence). The CDR3 extends over 15 amino acids. V was pared by 5 bases and J by 2 bases, with 19 bases between. In nucleotides, the CDR3 is TGCAGTGCTCCCCCTCACGACAGGACTCCCTACGAGCAGTACTTC. Residues: CSAPPHDRTPYEQYF.

V and J are TRBV29-1 and TRBJ1-4; 8 bases agree with TRBD1. The CDR3 extends over 14 amino acids. Looked up from germline, CDR1 is SQVTM and CDR2 is ANQGSEA. The V gene end was trimmed by 5 bases and the J gene end by 2 bases; junction bases not matched to a gene: 4. CDR3 protein: CSVWDRSTNEKLFF. The DNA for the CDR3 is TGCAGCGTTTGGGACAGGTCGACTAATGAAAAACTGTTTTTT. The entire variable domain, with the rest obtained from reference TRBV29-1 and TRBJ1-4, is as follows: SAVISQKPSRDICQRGTSLTIQCQVDSQVTMMFWYRQQPGQSLTLIATANQGSEATYESGFVIDKFPISRPNLTFSTLTVSNMSPEDSSIYLCSVWDRSTNEKLFFGSGTQLSVL.

This clonotype was recorded a few times. The chain couples TRBV25-1 to TRBJ2-7; 14 bases fit TRBD2. J lost 0 bases, V lost 6 bases, and 16 bases had no gene match. The CDR3 consists of 20 residues. Germline CDR1 MGHDK, CDR2 SYGVNS. The CDR3 sequence is CASSPSLGTSGSQSSYEQYF. The CDR3 nucleotides are TGTGCCAGCAGCCCCTCCCTTGGGACTAGCGGGAGTCAGAGCTCCTACGAGCAGTACTTC.

V is TRBV20-1 and J is TRBJ1-5, with D uncertain. V was shortened by 6 bases and J by 3 bases, with 12 bases between the two germline ends. There are 13 residues in the CDR3. Germline loops: CDR1 DFQATT, CDR2 SNEGSKA (reference sequence). The CDR3 spells CSAIHGYNQPQHF. In DNA, the CDR3 is TGCAGTGCAATACACGGATACAATCAGCCCCAGCATTTT.